Following are 9 T cell receptor beta chains from one sample sequenced in a study of T-cell reconstitution after alpha-beta-depleted transplantation in children (dated by TCRdb to about 2016). In light of the paper, this sample's treatment or condition label describes: allogeneic hematopoietic cell transplantation with graft depleted of TCRalphabeta T cells and CD19 B cells. Libraries were prepared through PCR. TCRdb names Illumina HiSeq 2500 as the instrument used. To normalize quantification of the TCRbeta repertoire, the TCR libraries were built with molecular barcoding that relied on unique molecular identifiers. The raw public data were reprocessed by TCRdb itself: fastp quality trimming at Q25, MiXCR clonotype calling, in-frame beta chains only. Rows are unified per CDR3 protein, each entry keeping the most common DNA and genes. Recorded for this sample are just over 200,000 distinct CDR3 sequences; about 8.2% of them occurred a single time. 35% of the sample comes from the top ten.

The specimen comprised PBMCs, mostly from graft donor cells, sampled 360 days after TCRalphabeta/CD19-depleted stem cell transplant. The receptor set was obtained from a male patient aged 2-9 years who had a stem cell transplant for acute myeloid leukemia, so the T cells may come from the graft donor.

This clonotype has a count of ten or more. V gene TRBV24-1 combines with J gene TRBJ2-1, with 8 nucleotides matching TRBD2. Germline CDR1 reads KGHDR; CDR2 reads SFDVKD. This CDR3 is 16 amino acids long. The V gene end was trimmed by 3 bases and the J gene end by 7 bases; junction bases not matched to a gene: 10. As DNA, the CDR3 is TGTGCCACCAGTGATCACTCCGGGACTAGTATTAATGAGCAGTTCTTC. Its protein is CATSDHSGTSINEQFF.

J is TRBJ2-2 and V is TRBV14; no firm D call. Germline V gene sequence: CDR1 SGHDN, CDR2 FVKESK. Trimming took off 1 base at V and 3 bases at J, with 6 bases between the two ends. The CDR3 runs to 14 residues. The CDR3 reads CASSQVADTGELFF. CDR3 bases: TGTGCCAGCAGCCAAGTGGCCGACACCGGGGAGCTGTTTTTT.

The chain joins TRBV20-1 to TRBJ2-5; 9 positions match TRBD2. Germline loops: CDR1 DFQATT, CDR2 SNEGSKA (reference sequence). The CDR3 extends over 16 amino acids. Trimming cost V 3 bases and J 0 bases; bases outside gene matches: 8. This chain's CDR3 is CSARVLAGRYQETQYF. CDR3 bases: TGCAGTGCTAGGGTTCTAGCGGGAAGGTACCAAGAGACCCAGTACTTC.

This clonotype has a handful of counts. The chain carries TRBV20-1 and TRBJ2-2, with 7 nucleotides matching TRBD2. The CDR3 is 13 residues long. Per the germline V gene, CDR1 is DFQATT and CDR2 is SNEGSKA (reference sequence). Trimming took 6 bases from V and 1 from J; bases not matched to a gene: 2. The CDR3 is CSAGLGNTGELFF. In DNA form, the CDR3 reads TGCAGTGCCGGACTAGGGAACACCGGGGAGCTGTTTTTT.

This clonotype was counted ten times or more. The DNA for the CDR3 is TGTGCCAGCAGCAAAAGACACAGGGGAGGGTCCATGAACACTGAAGCTTTCTTT. Its translation is CASSKRHRGGSMNTEAFF. The rearrangement uses TRBV21-1 and TRBJ1-1; the table assigns TRBD1, which was not confirmed against the DNA. TRBV21-1 is a recognized pseudogene. The CDR3 contains 18 residues.

The chain carries TRBV7-3 and TRBJ2-2; TRBD1 aligns across 9 bases. This CDR3 has 19 residues. The trim removed 4 bases at V and 5 bases at J, leaving 17 bases unmatched. From germline, CDR1 is SGHTA and CDR2 FQGTGA. CDR3 nucleotides: TGTGCCAGCAGCTCACAGGGTCGGGACAGGGTTGACTATACCGGGGAGCTGTTTTTT. Protein sequence: CASSSQGRDRVDYTGELFF. The whole variable domain, remainder taken from reference TRBV7-3 and TRBJ2-2, is GAGVSQTPSNKVTEKGKYVELRCDPISGHTALYWYRQSLGQGPEFLIYFQGTGAADDSGLPNDRFFAVRPEGSVSTLKIQRTERGDSAVYLCASSSQGRDRVDYTGELFFGEGSRLTVL.

This clonotype appeared many times. The CDR3 sequence: CASRGRIYEQYF. In nucleotides, the CDR3 is TGTGCCAGCAGGGGCCGGATCTACGAGCAGTACTTC. The chain links TRBV5-8 to TRBJ2-7; no firm D call. V dropped 5 bases and J dropped 3 bases, with 9 bases sitting between them. The CDR3 sequence is 12 residues long. Per the germline V gene, CDR1 is SGHTS and CDR2 is YDEGEE.

In this sample, this clonotype turned up many times. CDR3: CSAGGDRQETQYF. CDR3 nucleotides: TGCAGTGCTGGGGGAGACAGACAAGAGACCCAGTACTTC. This chain joins TRBV20-1 and TRBJ2-5; D possibly uses TRBD1 or TRBD2 (5 bases each). Trimming took off 5 bases at V and 2 bases at J, with 12 bases between the two ends. Germline CDR1 is DFQATT and CDR2 is SNEGSKA (reference sequence). This CDR3 contains 13 residues.

This clonotype was seen only a few times. This rearrangement joins TRBV5-6 to TRBJ2-5; the D gene is possibly TRBD2 (6 bases). Germline V gene lookup returns CDR1 SGHDT and CDR2 YYEEEE. The CDR3 has 16 amino acids. Trimming took 2 bases from V and 1 from J, leaving 15 bases between them. CDR3 sequence (DNA): TGTGCCAGCAGCTTTAGGACGGGGGTGCCCCAAGAGACCCAGTACTTC. Translation: CASSFRTGVPQETQYF. The full variable domain, its missing parts supplied by reference TRBV5-6 and TRBJ2-5, is DAGVTQSPTHLIKTRGQQVTLRCSPKSGHDTVSWYQQALGQGPQFIFQYYEEEERQRGNFPDRFSGHQFPNYSSELNVNALLLGDSALYLCASSFRTGVPQETQYFGPGTRLLVL.